This TCR beta chain was documented in a study of Ad26.COV2.S vaccination and SARS-CoV-2 variants. On the study more broadly: Ad26.COV2.S given intramuscularly, once or twice 56 days apart. Study results and limitations: With respect to non-spike TCR breadth, vaccine and placebo recipients were similar.

Concerning this clone: Its specificity is not known.

As to treatment: some 20 received Ad26.COV2.S at low or high dose, single or two shots; roughly five received placebo; per-sample allocation not given. Day 63 after the first injection of vaccine or placebo was the sampling time. The CDR3 is 16 amino acids. From germline, CDR1 is KGHSH and CDR2 LQKENI. V shed 3 bases and J shed 0 bases, with 12 bases lying between them. Clones were sequenced by immunoSEQ multiplex PCR, and TCRdb holds only the in-frame ones, with some missing. Of nearly 400,000 clones in the sample, about 88% were seen once. This rearrangement joins TRBV18 to TRBJ2-1; perhaps TRBD1 as D (6 bases). Sequenced material: peripheral blood, taken in a trial of Ad26.COV2.S vaccine versus placebo. The TCR comes from a person between 18 and 65 years old who received the Ad26.COV2.S COVID-19 vaccine or a placebo. Here the CDR3 DNA reads TGTGCCAGCTCACCCGGGACACAGAGCTCCTACAATGAGCAGTTCTTC. Translation: CASSPGTQSSYNEQFF.